This TCR beta chain was identified during a study of identical twins. MiXCR, run by TCRdb on the 5' RACE reads, gives a single entry per CDR3 protein. This table holds around 300,000 distinct CDR3 sequences, about 8.9% found once. This clonotype was seen a handful of times. This CDR3 has 16 amino acids. CDR1 DFQATT and CDR2 SNEGSKA come from the germline V gene (reference sequence). The ends were cut back, 6 bases at V and 0 bases at J, with 19 bases in the middle. These data were also filed under a second study, of yellow fever vaccine responses in identical twins.

The TCR originated in a woman aged 18 to 35 in good health. This chain joins TRBV20-1 and TRBJ2-3; D unresolved. The sequencing input was memory (CD45RO+) T cells sorted from blood. The CDR3 DNA reads as TGCAGTGCCTTAAGACGGATCCTCACTAGCACAGATACGCAGTATTTT. Protein product: CSALRRILTSTDTQYF.